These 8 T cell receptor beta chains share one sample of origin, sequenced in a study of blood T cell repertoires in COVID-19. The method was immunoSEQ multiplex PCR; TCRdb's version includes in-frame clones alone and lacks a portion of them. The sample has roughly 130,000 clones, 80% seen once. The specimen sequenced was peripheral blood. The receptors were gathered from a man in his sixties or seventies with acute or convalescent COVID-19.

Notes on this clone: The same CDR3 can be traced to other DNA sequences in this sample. The CDR3 region has the DNA TGTGCCAGCAGTTCCGGACAGTCCTACGAGCAGTACTTC. Translating gives CASSSGQSYEQYF. V gene TRBV28 combines with J gene TRBJ2-7, with D perhaps matching TRBD1 (6 bases). V was cut by 4 bases and J by 1 base, with 8 bases left in between. This CDR3 region has 13 residues. Germline values: CDR1 MDHEN, CDR2 SYDVKM.

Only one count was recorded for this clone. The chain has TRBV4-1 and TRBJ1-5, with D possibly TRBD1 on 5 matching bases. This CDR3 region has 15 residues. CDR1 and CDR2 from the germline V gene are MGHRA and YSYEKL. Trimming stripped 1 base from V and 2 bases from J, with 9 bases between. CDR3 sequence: CASSQVPTGNQPQHF. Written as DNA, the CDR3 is TGCGCCAGCAGCCAAGTACCGACAGGCAATCAGCCCCAGCATTTT.

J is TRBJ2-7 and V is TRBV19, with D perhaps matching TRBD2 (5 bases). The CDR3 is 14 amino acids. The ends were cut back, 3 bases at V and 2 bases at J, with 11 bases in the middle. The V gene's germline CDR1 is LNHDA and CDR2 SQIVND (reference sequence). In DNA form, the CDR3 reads TGTGCCAGTAGTATTCGGGGAAAGGCCTACGAGCAGTACTTC. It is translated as CASSIRGKAYEQYF.

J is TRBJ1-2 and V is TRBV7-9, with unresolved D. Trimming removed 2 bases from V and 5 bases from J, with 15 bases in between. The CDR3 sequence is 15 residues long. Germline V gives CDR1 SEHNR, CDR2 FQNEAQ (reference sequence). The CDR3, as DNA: TGTGCCAGCAGCTTAAGCGGCAGCCTCGGTTATGGCTACACCTTC. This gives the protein CASSLSGSLGYGYTF.

In DNA form, the CDR3 reads TGTGCCAGCAGTCTCACCTTTGGCGGGGGCCTTCGCGAGCAGTACTTC. Translation: CASSLTFGGGLREQYF. V gene TRBV28 combines with J gene TRBJ2-7, with a possible D match to TRBD2 (7 bases). The CDR3 covers 16 residues. V lost 5 bases and J 6 bases, leaving 23 bases between the germline ends. Germline V gene sequence: CDR1 MDHEN, CDR2 SYDVKM.

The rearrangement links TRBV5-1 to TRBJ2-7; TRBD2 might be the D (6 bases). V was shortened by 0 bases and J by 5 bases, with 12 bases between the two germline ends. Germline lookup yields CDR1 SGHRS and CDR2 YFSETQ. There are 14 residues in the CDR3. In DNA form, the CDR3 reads TGCGCCAGCAGCTTGGGGGGAGGAACGAACGAGCAGTACTTC. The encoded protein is CASSLGGGTNEQYF.

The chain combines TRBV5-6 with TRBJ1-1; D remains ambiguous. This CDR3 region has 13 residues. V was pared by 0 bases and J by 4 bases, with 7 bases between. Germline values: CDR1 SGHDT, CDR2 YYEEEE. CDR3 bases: TGTGCCAGCAGCTTGGACCTGAGCACTGAAGCTTTCTTT. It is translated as CASSLDLSTEAFF.

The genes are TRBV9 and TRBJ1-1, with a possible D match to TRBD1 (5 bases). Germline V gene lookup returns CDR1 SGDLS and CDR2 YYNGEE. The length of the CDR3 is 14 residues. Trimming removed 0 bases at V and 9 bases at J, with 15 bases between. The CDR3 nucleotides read TGTGCCAGCAGCGTAGAGCAGGGAGGAGGGAAAGCTTTCTTT. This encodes CASSVEQGGGKAFF.